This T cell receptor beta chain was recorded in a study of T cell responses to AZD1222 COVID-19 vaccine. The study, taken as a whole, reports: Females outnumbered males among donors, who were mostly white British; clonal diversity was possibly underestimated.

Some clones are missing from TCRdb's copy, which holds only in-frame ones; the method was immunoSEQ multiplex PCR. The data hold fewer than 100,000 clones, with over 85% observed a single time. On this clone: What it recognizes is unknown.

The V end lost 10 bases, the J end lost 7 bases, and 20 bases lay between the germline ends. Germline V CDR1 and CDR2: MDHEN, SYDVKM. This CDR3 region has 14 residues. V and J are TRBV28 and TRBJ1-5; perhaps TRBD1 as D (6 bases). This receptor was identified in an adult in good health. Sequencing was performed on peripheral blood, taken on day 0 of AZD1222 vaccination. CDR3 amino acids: CATWQRGALQPQHF. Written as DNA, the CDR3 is TGTGCCACCTGGCAGCGGGGGGCTTTACAGCCCCAGCATTTT.